This is a list of T cell receptor beta chains from one sample in a study of CD8 T cells in Susac syndrome. TCRdb processed the immunoSEQ multiplex PCR reads anew with MiXCR; each CDR3 protein has one entry. The sample holds approximately 180,000 distinct CDR3 sequences, roughly nine tenths seen once. Sequences were obtained from CD4+ T cells from PBMCs. These receptor sequences come from a human donor with Susac syndrome. Both conserved end residues are part of each CDR3. Each record gives: CDR3 protein, CDR3 DNA, D gene, V gene, J gene, clone size. D genes are given only for firm matches. The size of a clone is reported for some rows only, either as once, few or many, or as a class for expanded clones.

cdr3_aa: CASSLRLQKPYNEQFF; cdr3_nt: TGTGCCAGCAGCTTACGACTGCAAAAACCTTACAATGAGCAGTTCTTC; d_call: .; v_call: TRBV11-2; j_call: TRBJ2-1; clone_size: .
cdr3_aa: CASSPHPLASGRGSAGELFF; cdr3_nt: TGCGCCAGCAGCCCGCACCCGCTCGCTAGCGGGAGGGGGAGCGCCGGGGAGCTGTTTTTT; d_call: TRBD2; v_call: TRBV4-1; j_call: TRBJ2-2; clone_size: .
cdr3_aa: CASSLTGALEKLFF; cdr3_nt: TGCGCCAGCAGCCTCACCGGGGCTCTGGAAAAACTGTTTTTT; d_call: .; v_call: TRBV5-1; j_call: TRBJ1-4; clone_size: .
cdr3_aa: CASSSHREPDTQYF; cdr3_nt: TGTGCCAGCAGCAGCCACAGGGAGCCAGATACGCAGTATTTT; d_call: .; v_call: TRBV21-1; j_call: TRBJ2-3; clone_size: .
cdr3_aa: CASSKGTSGSTDTQYF; cdr3_nt: TGTGCTAGCAGCAAAGGGACTAGCGGGAGCACAGATACGCAGTATTTT; d_call: TRBD2; v_call: TRBV7-7; j_call: TRBJ2-3; clone_size: once
cdr3_aa: CASKSWGADYGYTF; cdr3_nt: TGTGCCAGCAAGTCGTGGGGGGCGGACTATGGCTACACCTTC; d_call: .; v_call: TRBV6-1; j_call: TRBJ1-2; clone_size: .
cdr3_aa: CASSLSTGGGYTF; cdr3_nt: TGTGCCAGCAGTTTATCGACCGGCGGGGGCTACACCTTC; d_call: .; v_call: TRBV27; j_call: TRBJ1-2; clone_size: .
cdr3_aa: CASSPLGGGNTDTQYF; cdr3_nt: TGTGCCAGCTCACCTCTTGGCGGGGGGAATACAGATACGCAGTATTTT; d_call: TRBD2; v_call: TRBV18; j_call: TRBJ2-3; clone_size: .
cdr3_aa: CASSQEGGQDYGYTF; cdr3_nt: TGCGCCAGCAGCCAAGAAGGGGGACAGGACTATGGCTACACCTTC; d_call: TRBD1; v_call: TRBV4-1; j_call: TRBJ1-2; clone_size: once
cdr3_aa: CSGRTRDLTSNEQFF; cdr3_nt: TGCAGTGGAAGAACGAGGGACCTAACCAGCAATGAGCAGTTCTTC; d_call: .; v_call: TRBV20-1; j_call: TRBJ2-1; clone_size: .
cdr3_aa: CASRIVGRIGEQFF; cdr3_nt: TGTGCCAGCAGGATCGTGGGGAGGATTGGAGAGCAGTTCTTC; d_call: .; v_call: TRBV12-3/TRBV12-4; j_call: TRBJ2-1; clone_size: .